This T cell receptor beta chain was sequenced for a study of metastatic and nonmetastatic thyroid tumors. About the study: Repertoires were compared across blood and tumor or nodule tissue from malignant and benign thyroid patients.

Note on this clone: A read error is possible here, since a much larger clone lies one base away.

In the original analysis: Building a distant-metastasis classifier for papillary thyroid cancer drew on CDR3 differences across clinicopathological groups. TCRdb redid the clone calls on the PCR reads using MiXCR. What appears here as the V and J calls and clone size reflects TCRdb's work, not the paper's. The sample lists some 27,000 clones; around a quarter were seen once. Prior to thyroid surgery, none of the patients had received any treatment. In germline, CDR1 is LGHNA, CDR2 YNFKEQ. The CDR3 loop spans 16 amino acids. The V and J ends lost 0 bases and 4 bases respectively, with 10 bases between them.

The sequencing input was blood. The receptor was derived from a female donor with papillary thyroid cancer or a benign thyroid nodule (not recorded which). Some clones in this sample may be carry-over from other donors' samples. The chain links TRBV4-2 to TRBJ2-6; no clear D gene. The CDR3 protein is CASSQDPDSGANVLTF. DNA of the CDR3: TGTGCCAGCAGCCAAGATCCAGACTCCGGGGCCAACGTCCTGACTTTC.